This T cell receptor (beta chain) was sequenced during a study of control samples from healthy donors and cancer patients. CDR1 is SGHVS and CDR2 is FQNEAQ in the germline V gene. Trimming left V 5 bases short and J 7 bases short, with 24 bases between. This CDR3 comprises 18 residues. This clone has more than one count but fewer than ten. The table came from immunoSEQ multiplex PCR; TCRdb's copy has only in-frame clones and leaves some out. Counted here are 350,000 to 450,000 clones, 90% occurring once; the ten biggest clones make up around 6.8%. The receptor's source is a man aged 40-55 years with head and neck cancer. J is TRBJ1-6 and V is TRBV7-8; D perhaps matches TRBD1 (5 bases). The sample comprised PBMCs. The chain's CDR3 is CASSPIIPLGQTNSPLHF. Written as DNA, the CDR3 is TGTGCCAGCAGCCCTATCATCCCCCTGGGGCAGACAAATTCACCCCTCCACTTT.